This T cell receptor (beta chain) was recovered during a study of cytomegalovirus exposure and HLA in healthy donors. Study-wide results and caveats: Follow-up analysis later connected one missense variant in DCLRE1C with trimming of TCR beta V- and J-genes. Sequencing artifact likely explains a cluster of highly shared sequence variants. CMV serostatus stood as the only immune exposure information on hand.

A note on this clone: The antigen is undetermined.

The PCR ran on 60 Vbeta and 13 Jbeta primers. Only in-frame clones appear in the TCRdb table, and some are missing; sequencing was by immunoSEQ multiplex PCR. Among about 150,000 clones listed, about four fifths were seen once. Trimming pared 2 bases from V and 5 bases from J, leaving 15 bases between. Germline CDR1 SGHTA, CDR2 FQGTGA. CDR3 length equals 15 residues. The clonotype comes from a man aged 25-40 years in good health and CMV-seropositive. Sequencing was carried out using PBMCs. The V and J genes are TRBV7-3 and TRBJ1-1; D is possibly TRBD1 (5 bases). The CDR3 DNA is TGTGCCAGCAGCTTAGGCTCGGGGGAGCGGACTGAAGCTTTCTTT. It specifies CASSLGSGERTEAFF. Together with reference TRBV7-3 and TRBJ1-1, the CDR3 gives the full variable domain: GAGVSQTPSNKVTEKGKYVELRCDPISGHTALYWYRQSLGQGPEFLIYFQGTGAADDSGLPNDRFFAVRPEGSVSTLKIQRTERGDSAVYLCASSLGSGERTEAFFGQGTRLTVV.